The 8 T cell receptor beta chains given below trace back to one sample, sequenced in a study of blood T cell repertoires in COVID-19. Clones were read by immunoSEQ multiplex PCR, and TCRdb kept only the in-frame ones, dropping some. The sample records roughly 70,000 clones, around 74% being singletons. The source material was peripheral blood. Source of these receptors: a man in his sixties with COVID-19, enrolled during active disease.

The chain has TRBV2 and TRBJ2-1; 10 bases map to TRBD1. The germline V gene encodes CDR1 SNHLY and CDR2 FYNNEI. V shed 11 bases and J 5 bases; nucleotides not matched to a gene: 15. The CDR3 contains 16 residues. The CDR3 DNA sequence: TGTGCCGGAACCGAAACCGGGGGGACAGGGGACAATGAGCAGTTCTTC. Amino acid sequence: CAGTETGGTGDNEQFF. Filled out from reference TRBV2 and TRBJ2-1, the complete variable domain reads EPEVTQTPSHQVTQMGQEVILRCVPISNHLYFYWYRQILGQKVEFLVSFYNNEISEKSEIFDDQFSVERPDGSNFTLKIRSTKLEDSAMYFCAGTETGGTGDNEQFFGPGTRLTVL.

The chain employs TRBV3-1 (or the pseudogene TRBV3-2) and TRBJ2-6; 14 bases match TRBD2. This CDR3 has 20 amino acids. Germline V lookup: CDR1 LGHDT, CDR2 YNNKEL (reference sequence). CDR3 DNA: TGTTGCAGCAGCCAAGTACGGACTAGCGGGGGGTACTCTGGGGCCAACGTCCTGACTTTC. This codes for CCSSQVRTSGGYSGANVLTF.

This chain links TRBV2 with TRBJ2-3, with D perhaps TRBD1 (6 bases). This CDR3 region has 14 residues. V lost 8 bases to trimming and J lost 5 bases, with 17 bases between them. The germline V gene encodes CDR1 SNHLY and CDR2 FYNNEI. CDR3 region: CASGGQGGVDTQYF. The CDR3 DNA reads TGTGCCAGCGGGGGACAAGGTGGAGTAGATACGCAGTATTTT. Using reference TRBV2 and TRBJ2-3 for the parts outside the CDR3, the full variable domain is EPEVTQTPSHQVTQMGQEVILRCVPISNHLYFYWYRQILGQKVEFLVSFYNNEISEKSEIFDDQFSVERPDGSNFTLKIRSTKLEDSAMYFCASGGQGGVDTQYFGPGTRLTVL.

This sequence joins TRBV10-1 and TRBJ2-5; 9 positions match TRBD1. The germline V gene has CDR1 WNHNN and CDR2 SYGVQD (reference sequence). The CDR3 runs 16 residues. V trimming: 6 bases; J trimming: 1 base; junction bases outside the gene matches: 9. The DNA of the CDR3 is TGCGCCAGCAGAGGGGACAGGGAATTCGGCCAAGAGACCCAGTACTTC. Encoded protein: CASRGDREFGQETQYF.

In this sample, this clone turned up many times. The J gene is TRBJ2-1, the V gene TRBV7-6; 11 nucleotides align to TRBD2. Germline V gene lookup returns CDR1 SGHVS and CDR2 FNYEAQ. Germline trimming cut 1 base from V and 10 bases from J; bases unmatched to any gene: 3. This CDR3 comprises 14 residues. The CDR3 here is CASSLGLAGLEQFF. Here the CDR3 DNA reads TGTGCCAGCAGCTTAGGACTAGCGGGATTGGAGCAGTTCTTC.

CDR3 nucleotide sequence: TGTGCCAGCAGGAACACAGGGAATCACTATGGCTACACCTTC. Its protein product is CASRNTGNHYGYTF. The chain employs TRBV28 and TRBJ1-2; TRBD1 might be the D (6 bases). The V end was cut by 6 bases, the J end by 3 bases, with 14 bases between. Germline CDR1 is MDHEN and CDR2 is SYDVKM. The CDR3 length is 14 residues.

The gene calls are TRBV9 and TRBJ1-4, with D possibly TRBD1 on 5 matching bases. The germline V gene has CDR1 SGDLS and CDR2 YYNGEE. Trimming took 4 bases from V and 6 from J, leaving 13 bases between them. The CDR3 consists of 14 residues. This chain's CDR3 is CASSPRGIDEKLFF. In DNA, the CDR3 is TGTGCCAGCAGCCCTAGGGGCATCGATGAAAAACTGTTTTTT. The full variable domain, its missing parts supplied by reference TRBV9 and TRBJ1-4, is DSGVTQTPKHLITATGQRVTLRCSPRSGDLSVYWYQQSLDQGLQFLIQYYNGEERAKGNILERFSAQQFPDLHSELNLSSLELGDSALYFCASSPRGIDEKLFFGSGTQLSVL.

The J gene is TRBJ1-2, the V gene TRBV7-2; possibly TRBD1 for D (5 bases). This CDR3 spans 13 amino acids. CDR1 is SGHTA and CDR2 is FQGNSA in the germline V gene. The ends were cut back, 6 bases at V and 5 bases at J, with 13 bases in the middle. CDR3 sequence: CASRSRGVYGYTF. The DNA of the CDR3 is TGTGCCAGCAGGTCGCGGGGGGTATATGGCTACACCTTC.